The 5 T cell receptor beta chains given below trace back to one sample, sequenced in a study of cytomegalovirus exposure and HLA in healthy donors. PCR involved 60 Vbeta and 13 Jbeta primers. TCRdb keeps only in-frame clones here, not all; method: immunoSEQ multiplex PCR. The table lists about 150,000 clones, about 70% of them singletons. The sample comprised PBMCs. These receptors originate from a woman between 40 and 50 years old in good health and CMV-seronegative.

The CDR3: CASSEDISNYGYTF. The CDR3 DNA sequence: TGTGCCAGCAGTGAGGACATTTCTAACTATGGCTACACCTTC. V gene TRBV28 combines with J gene TRBJ1-2, with TRBD1 as a possible D gene (5 bases). V gave up 5 bases and J gave up 0 bases, with 10 bases separating them. Germline assignment: CDR1 MDHEN and CDR2 SYDVKM. This CDR3 has 14 amino acids.

This sequence joins TRBV6-1 and TRBJ1-2, with 7 bases aligning to TRBD1. The trim removed 1 base at V and 2 bases at J, leaving 1 base unmatched. The CDR3 runs 14 residues. CDR1 is MNHNS, CDR2 SASEGT, per germline. CDR3 region: CASSEETGNYGYTF. DNA of the CDR3: TGTGCCAGCAGTGAAGAGACAGGGAACTATGGCTACACCTTC.

This clone has a handful of counts. J is TRBJ2-7 and V is TRBV2; D is unclear. This CDR3 contains 11 residues. Germline lookup yields CDR1 SNHLY and CDR2 FYNNEI. The V end lost 6 bases, the J end lost 1 base, and 4 bases lay between the germline ends. The CDR3 region is CASRQSYEQYF. In DNA, the CDR3 is TGTGCCAGCAGGCAGTCCTACGAGCAGTACTTC.

This clone was detected only a few times. The V gene is TRBV5-6, the J gene TRBJ1-2; unclear D gene. Germline CDR1 and CDR2: SGHDT and YYEEEE. The CDR3 is 13 residues long. V gave up 0 bases and J gave up 5 bases, with 8 bases separating them. CDR3: CASSLGAGYGYTF. Here the CDR3 DNA reads TGTGCCAGCAGCTTGGGGGCGGGTTATGGCTACACCTTC.

This chain links TRBV12-5 with TRBJ2-7; D is perhaps TRBD1 (5 bases). Trimming stripped 6 bases from V and 4 bases from J, with 25 bases between. Germline CDR1 is LGHNT and CDR2 is FRNRAP. CDR3 length equals 17 residues. The CDR3 DNA is TGTGCTAGTGGCCATCCGACCCCCCCAGGGAAGGTTTACGAGCAGTACTTC. This sequence encodes CASGHPTPPGKVYEQYF.